The 7 T cell receptor beta chains in this list originate from one sample, sequenced in a study of cytomegalovirus exposure and HLA in healthy donors. TCRdb's copy holds only in-frame clones and misses some; the assay was immunoSEQ multiplex PCR. The profile shows fewer than 350,000 clones, 88% of them singletons. Sequencing was done on a sample of PBMCs. The receptor set was obtained from a young woman in good health and CMV-seronegative.

This chain joins TRBV5-1 and TRBJ1-1; 10 nucleotides match TRBD1. This CDR3 region has 15 residues. After removal of 3 bases from V and 5 bases from J, the junction contained 7 bases not matched to a gene. Germline V gene lookup returns CDR1 SGHRS and CDR2 YFSETQ. The CDR3 nucleotides are TGCGCCAGCAGCTCTCCGGACAGGGGGTTAACTGAAGCTTTCTTT. Its translation: CASSSPDRGLTEAFF. Supplemented by reference TRBV5-1 and TRBJ1-1, the full variable domain reads KAGVTQTPRYLIKTRGQQVTLSCSPISGHRSVSWYQQTPGQGLQFLFEYFSETQRNKGNFPGRFSGRQFSNSRSEMNVSTLELGDSALYLCASSSPDRGLTEAFFGQGTRLTVV.

On this clone itself: This CDR3 is also generated by other DNA sequences in the sample. The chain uses TRBV5-1 and TRBJ2-1; D gene ambiguous. The germline V gene encodes CDR1 SGHRS and CDR2 YFSETQ. The CDR3 extends over 11 amino acids. The ends were cut back, 0 bases at V and 7 bases at J, with 2 bases in the middle. The CDR3 nucleotides are TGCGCCAGCAGCTTGGCTAATGAGCAGTTCTTC. This translates into CASSLANEQFF.

This clone appeared a few times. V is TRBV2 and J is TRBJ2-3, with TRBD1 as a possible D gene (5 bases). Germline V gives CDR1 SNHLY, CDR2 FYNNEI. Trimming took off 6 bases at V and 0 bases at J, with 7 bases between the two ends. The CDR3 runs to 13 residues. CDR3 sequence reads: CASRTDSTDTQYF. In nucleotides, the CDR3 is TGTGCCAGCAGGACAGACAGCACAGATACGCAGTATTTT.

The genes are TRBV2 and TRBJ1-2, with TRBD1 as a possible D gene (5 bases). V was cut by 6 bases and J by 7 bases, with 9 bases left in between. CDR3 size: 11 residues. Germline lookup yields CDR1 SNHLY and CDR2 FYNNEI. The CDR3 reads CASSPDTGYTF. In DNA form, the CDR3 reads TGTGCCAGCAGCCCGGACACTGGCTACACCTTC.

The chain couples TRBV5-6 to TRBJ2-7; 8 bases align to TRBD2. Trimming cost V 0 bases and J 3 bases; bases outside gene matches: 2. Looked up from germline, CDR1 is SGHDT and CDR2 is YYEEEE. The CDR3 spans 14 residues. Here the CDR3 reads CASSLGSGNYEQYF. The CDR3 region has the DNA TGTGCCAGCAGCTTGGGTAGCGGGAACTACGAGCAGTACTTC.

V and J are TRBV4-1 and TRBJ1-2; TRBD1 aligns across 9 bases. The CDR3 covers 15 residues. Per the germline V gene, CDR1 is MGHRA and CDR2 is YSYEKL. The junction had 8 bases not matched to a gene; V was cut back by 1 base and J by 8 bases. The CDR3 DNA sequence: TGCGCCAGCAGCCAAGGAAACAGGGGGCATGGGGGCTACACCTTC. Translated: CASSQGNRGHGGYTF.

The V and J genes are TRBV2 and TRBJ2-1, with 7 bases lining up with TRBD2. V gave up 3 bases and J gave up 13 bases; unmatched junction bases: 12. CDR3 size: 14 residues. Germline V CDR1 and CDR2: SNHLY, FYNNEI. In DNA form, the CDR3 reads TGTGCCAGCAGTGAGGTAGGGCTAGCGGTACAACAGTTCTTC. Translation gives CASSEVGLAVQQFF. Full variable domain (remainder filled in from reference TRBV2 and TRBJ2-1): EPEVTQTPSHQVTQMGQEVILRCVPISNHLYFYWYRQILGQKVEFLVSFYNNEISEKSEIFDDQFSVERPDGSNFTLKIRSTKLEDSAMYFCASSEVGLAVQQFFGPGTRLTVL.